One sample yielded the 11 T cell receptor beta chains listed below, sequenced in a study of cytomegalovirus exposure and HLA in healthy donors. PCR was performed using 60 Vbeta and 13 Jbeta primers. Using immunoSEQ multiplex PCR, the repertoire was profiled, and TCRdb retains in-frame clones only, with some absent. The sample includes about 190,000 clones, approximately 86% of them seen just once. The sequencing input was PBMCs. These TCRs come from a woman younger than 45 in good health and CMV-seronegative.

The chain recombines TRBV7-8 with TRBJ2-2, with 13 bases that match TRBD2. Germline lookup yields CDR1 SGHVS and CDR2 FQNEAQ. V gave up 5 bases and J gave up 6 bases; unmatched junction bases: 9. This CDR3 is built from 17 residues. The CDR3 is CASSTRRTSGGAGELFF. CDR3 DNA: TGTGCCAGCAGCACCCGACGGACTAGCGGGGGTGCCGGGGAGCTGTTTTTT.

The chain carries TRBV20-1 and TRBJ1-1; weak D call: TRBD1 (5 bases). Trimming shortened V by 6 bases and J by 4 bases, and 9 bases separated the two germline ends. The CDR3 totals 11 residues. Germline V CDR1 and CDR2: DFQATT, SNEGSKA (reference sequence). The CDR3 nucleotides read TGCAGTGCGGCGGGGGGCACTGAAGCTTTCTTT. This translates into CSAAGGTEAFF.

V is TRBV5-1 and J is TRBJ1-1; D remains unclear. This CDR3 comprises 14 residues. Looked up from germline, CDR1 is SGHRS and CDR2 is YFSETQ. The V end was cut by 4 bases, the J end by 7 bases, with 17 bases between. The CDR3 coding sequence is TGCGCCAGCAGCCCCGGGTTCCACCTTAGTGAAGCTTTCTTT. It translates to CASSPGFHLSEAFF.

The chain recombines TRBV28 with TRBJ2-7; 12 bases fit TRBD1. J lost 7 bases, V lost 6 bases, and 13 bases had no gene match. This CDR3 is 16 amino acids long. The germline gives CDR1 MDHEN, CDR2 SYDVKM. The CDR3 reads CASSRSPGQGAGEQYF. CDR3 coding DNA: TGTGCCAGCAGCCGATCGCCGGGACAGGGGGCAGGGGAGCAGTACTTC.

This rearrangement joins TRBV9 to TRBJ2-3, with 10 nucleotides matching TRBD2. The CDR3 contains 15 residues. Germline CDR1 reads SGDLS; CDR2 reads YYNGEE. Trimming took 6 bases from V and 5 from J; bases not matched to a gene: 9. The CDR3 sequence is CASTTSGYPGDTQYF. In nucleotides, the CDR3 is TGTGCCAGCACGACTAGCGGGTATCCTGGAGATACGCAGTATTTT.

This chain uses TRBV7-2 with TRBJ1-1; the D gene is possibly TRBD1 (6 bases). Germline loops: CDR1 SGHTA, CDR2 FQGNSA. Deletions cut 5 bases from V and 7 bases from J, with 17 bases between. The CDR3 is 14 residues long. Here the CDR3 DNA reads TGTGCCAGCAGCGCCCTGGGAGGGGGGGTTGAAGCTTTCTTT. This sequence encodes CASSALGGGVEAFF.

This clone occurred a few times. J is TRBJ1-4 and V is TRBV5-5, with 10 bases aligning to TRBD1. The germline V gene has CDR1 SGHKS and CDR2 YYEKEE (reference sequence). This CDR3 comprises 15 residues. V lost 7 bases and J lost 1; bases outside the gene matches: 4. The CDR3 nucleotides are TGTGCCAGCTTGGGACAGGGGCAAACTAATGAAAAACTGTTTTTT. Translated, it gives CASLGQGQTNEKLFF.

There are a few counts of this clone. The chain carries TRBV6-5 and TRBJ2-1; 11 bases line up with TRBD2. The CDR3 loop spans 14 amino acids. Germline V CDR1 and CDR2: MNHEY, SVGAGI. J was trimmed by 5 bases and V by 6 bases; bases with no gene match: 3. The CDR3 nucleotides are TGTGCCAGCAGCCTAGCGGGAGGTAACAATGAGCAGTTCTTC. Translated, it gives CASSLAGGNNEQFF.

The chain links TRBV2 to TRBJ2-2; D is ambiguous. The CDR3 consists of 15 residues. V was shortened by 4 bases and J by 0 bases, with 9 bases between the two germline ends. Germline V CDR1 and CDR2: SNHLY, FYNNEI. The CDR3 DNA reads TGTGCCAGCAGTGCCCGACACTCGAACACCGGGGAGCTGTTTTTT. Amino acid sequence: CASSARHSNTGELFF.

The chain recombines TRBV10-3 with TRBJ2-1; 9 bases are a match to TRBD2. Germline V CDR1 and CDR2: ENHRY, SYGVKD. The CDR3 has 14 amino acids. J lost 4 bases, V lost 6 bases, and 4 bases had no gene match. CDR3 in amino acids: CAIRTTSGYNEQFF. For the CDR3, the DNA is TGTGCCATCAGAACGACTAGCGGATACAATGAGCAGTTCTTC.

The CDR3 protein is CASSFLGGNTGELFF. In DNA form, the CDR3 reads TGTGCCAGCAGCTTTTTAGGGGGGAACACCGGGGAGCTGTTTTTT. The genes are TRBV5-4 and TRBJ2-2; perhaps TRBD1 as D (6 bases). The length of the CDR3 is 15 residues. The V and J ends lost 2 bases and 1 base respectively, with 9 bases between them. Germline CDR1 is SGHNT and CDR2 is YYREEE (reference sequence).